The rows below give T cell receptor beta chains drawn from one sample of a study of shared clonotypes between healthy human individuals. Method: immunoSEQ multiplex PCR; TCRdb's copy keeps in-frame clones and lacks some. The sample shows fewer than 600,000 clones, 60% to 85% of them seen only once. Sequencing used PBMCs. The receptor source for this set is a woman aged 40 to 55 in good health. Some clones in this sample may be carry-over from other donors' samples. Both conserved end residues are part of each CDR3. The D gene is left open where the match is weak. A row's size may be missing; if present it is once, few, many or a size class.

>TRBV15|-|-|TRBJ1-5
TGTGCCACCAGCCCCGGACCAAATCAGCCCCAGCATTTT
CATSPGPNQPQHF
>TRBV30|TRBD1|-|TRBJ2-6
TGTGCCTGGAGTGTACGATTGTGGAAGACAGGGGCTTTTACTGGGGCCAACGTCCTGACTTTC
CAWSVRLWKTGAFTGANVLTF
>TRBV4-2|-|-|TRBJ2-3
TGTGCCAGCAGCCAAAAAACTACCACTAGCACAGATACGCAGTATTTT
CASSQKTTTSTDTQYF
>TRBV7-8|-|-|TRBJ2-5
TGTGCCAGCAGCTTAGCACAGGGATTTATCGAGACCCAGTACTTC
CASSLAQGFIETQYF
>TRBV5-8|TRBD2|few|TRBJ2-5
TGTGCCAGCAGCGCGGGGTGGACTAGCGGGAGGGCCCAGGAGACCCAGTACTTC
CASSAGWTSGRAQETQYF
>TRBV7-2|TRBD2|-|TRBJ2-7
TGTGCCAGCAGCGTCTGGACTAGCGGGTCCTACGAGCAGTACTTC
CASSVWTSGSYEQYF
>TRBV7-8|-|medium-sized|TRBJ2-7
TGTGCCAGCAGCCACGGGGGCGGCGAGCAGTACTTC
CASSHGGGEQYF
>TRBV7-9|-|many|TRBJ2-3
TGTGCCAGCAGTAACGCGGGAGATACGCAGTATTTT
CASSNAGDTQYF
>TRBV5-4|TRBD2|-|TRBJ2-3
TGTGCCAGCAAATGGGAGCGGGAGAGGGTTCGTTGCACAGATACGCAGTATTTT
CASKWERERVRCTDTQYF
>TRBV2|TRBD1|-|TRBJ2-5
TGTGCCACCTGTCCCGGGACAGGGGGCGGTCAGACCCAGTACTTC
CATCPGTGGGQTQYF
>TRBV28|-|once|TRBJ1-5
TGTGCCAGCAGTGTGCAGAATAGCAATCAGCCCCAGCATTTT
CASSVQNSNQPQHF
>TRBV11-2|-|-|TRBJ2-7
TGTGCCAGCAGCTGGGGGACTGGCCCCACCTACGAGCAGTACTTC
CASSWGTGPTYEQYF
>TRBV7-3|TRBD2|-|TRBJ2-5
TGTGCCAGCAGCCTAGCGGGAGGACTCCAAGAGACCCAGTACTTC
CASSLAGGLQETQYF
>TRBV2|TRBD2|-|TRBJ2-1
TGTGCCAGCAGTGAACAGAGCGGGAGCTACAATGAGCAGTTCTTC
CASSEQSGSYNEQFF
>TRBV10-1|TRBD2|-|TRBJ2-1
TGCGCCAGCAGTGAGTCTCGACTAGCGGGCGGGAATGAGCAGTTCTTC
CASSESRLAGGNEQFF
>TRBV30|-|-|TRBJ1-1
TGTGCCTGGCAGAGGGCGGGCTGGAACACTGAAGCTTTCTTT
CAWQRAGWNTEAFF
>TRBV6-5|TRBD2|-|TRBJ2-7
TGTGCCAGCAAAATTAGCGGGAGGGCCCGGTACGAGCAGTACTTC
CASKISGRARYEQYF
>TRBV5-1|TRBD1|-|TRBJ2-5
TGCGCCAGCAGCCTCGGGACAGGTACACAAGAGACCCAGTACTTC
CASSLGTGTQETQYF
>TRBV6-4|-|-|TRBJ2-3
TGTGCCAGCAGTGAGGAATCGACAGATACGCAGTATTTT
CASSEESTDTQYF
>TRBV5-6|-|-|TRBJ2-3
TGTGCCAGCAGCTTGCTGGGGACAGATACGCAGTATTTT
CASSLLGTDTQYF
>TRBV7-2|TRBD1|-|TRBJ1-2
TGTGCCAGCAGCTTAGTTGGCAGGGGGATAGGCTACACCTTC
CASSLVGRGIGYTF
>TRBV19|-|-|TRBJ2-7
TGTGCCAGTAGTTCAGGGTTTCCGGGAGAGCAGTACTTC
CASSSGFPGEQYF
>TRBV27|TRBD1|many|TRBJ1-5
TGTGCCAGCAGAGTCAGGGGGGAAGGTCAGCCCCAGCATTTT
CASRVRGEGQPQHF
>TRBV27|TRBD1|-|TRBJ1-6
TGTGCCAGCACGACACAGGGGTGGACGAATTCACCCCTCCACTTT
CASTTQGWTNSPLHF
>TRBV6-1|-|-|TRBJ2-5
TGTGCCAGCAGGGCCAGCGGACCGGAGACCCAGTACTTC
CASRASGPETQYF
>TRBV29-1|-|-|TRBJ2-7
TGCAGCGTTTGTTTGGGAGCGGAGGACGAGCAGTACTTC
CSVCLGAEDEQYF
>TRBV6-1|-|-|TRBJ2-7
TGTGCCAGCAGCCTCAGTCTAGACAAACTGAAAGAGCAGTACTTC
CASSLSLDKLKEQYF
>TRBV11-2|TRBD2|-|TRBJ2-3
TGTGCCAGCAGCTTAGGAGTTTGGGGTAGCGGGATTGCCACAGATACGCAGTATTTT
CASSLGVWGSGIATDTQYF
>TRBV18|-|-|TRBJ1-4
TGTGCCAGCTCACCAACGGGAACATTCGAAAAACTGTTTTTT
CASSPTGTFEKLFF